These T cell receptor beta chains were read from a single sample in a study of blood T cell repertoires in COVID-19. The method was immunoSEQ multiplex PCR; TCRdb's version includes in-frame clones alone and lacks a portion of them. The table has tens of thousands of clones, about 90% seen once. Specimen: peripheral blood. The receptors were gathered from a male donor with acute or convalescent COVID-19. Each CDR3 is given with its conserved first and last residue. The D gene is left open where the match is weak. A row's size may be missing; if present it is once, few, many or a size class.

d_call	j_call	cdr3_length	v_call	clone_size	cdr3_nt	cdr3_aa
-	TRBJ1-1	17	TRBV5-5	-	TGTGCCAGCAGCTTGCCGGCAGGCAAGGCAGCGAACACTGAAGCTTTCTTT	CASSLPAGKAANTEAFF
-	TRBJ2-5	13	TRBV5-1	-	TGCGCCAGCAGCGCCGGACTCGGAAAGACCCAGTACTTC	CASSAGLGKTQYF
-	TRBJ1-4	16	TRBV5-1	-	TGCGCCAGCAGCTTGGCTATGGGGGCCTCTAATGAAAAACTGTTTTTT	CASSLAMGASNEKLFF
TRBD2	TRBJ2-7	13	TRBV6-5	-	TGTGCCAGCAGAGGCGGGGGGTTCAACGAGCAGTACTTC	CASRGGGFNEQYF
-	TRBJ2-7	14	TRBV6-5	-	TGTGCCAGCAGTTACCGTGGTAGGAGATTCGAGCAGTACTTC	CASSYRGRRFEQYF
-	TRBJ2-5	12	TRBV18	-	TGTGCCAGCTCACCTCTCCGGGGGACCCAGTACTTC	CASSPLRGTQYF
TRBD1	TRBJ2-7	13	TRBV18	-	TGTGCCAGCTCTTCCGAACAGGGGTACGAGCAGTACTTC	CASSSEQGYEQYF
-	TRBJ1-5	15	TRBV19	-	TGTGCCAGTAGTATAAGACCACAGGGTTATCAGCCCCAGCATTTT	CASSIRPQGYQPQHF
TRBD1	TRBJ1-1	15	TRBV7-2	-	TGTGCCAGCAGCTTAGAAGGACAGGAGAACACTGAAGCTTTCTTT	CASSLEGQENTEAFF
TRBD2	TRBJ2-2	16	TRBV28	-	TGTGCCAGCAGTTTGGCTAGCGGGGGGGTAGCCGGGGAGCTGTTTTTT	CASSLASGGVAGELFF
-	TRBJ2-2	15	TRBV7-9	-	TGTGCCAGCAGCTTAGGCCCAGGGAACACCGGGGAGCTGTTTTTT	CASSLGPGNTGELFF
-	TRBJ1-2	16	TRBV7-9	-	TGTGCCAGCAGCCCCGCCAGGGAAGAAGGCGTACCTGGCTACACCTTC	CASSPAREEGVPGYTF
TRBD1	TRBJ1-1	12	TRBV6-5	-	TGTGCCAGCACCCCTGGAAGGGGGCAATCTTTCTTT	CASTPGRGQSFF
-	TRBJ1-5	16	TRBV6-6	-	TGTGCCAGCAGTTACTTGGGCGGACAATTGGATCAGCCCCAGCATTTT	CASSYLGGQLDQPQHF
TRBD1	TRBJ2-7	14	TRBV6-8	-	TGTGCCAGCACCCCCGAGGACAGGGGCTCCGAGCAGTACTTC	CASTPEDRGSEQYF
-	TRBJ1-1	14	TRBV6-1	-	TGTGCCAGCAGTGAAGCGGGAGGGTTCCGTGAAGCTTTCTTT	CASSEAGGFREAFF
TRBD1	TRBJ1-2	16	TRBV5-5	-	TGTGCCAGCAGTTCGGACAGGGCTGCGTCGGATCTGGGCTACACCTTC	CASSSDRAASDLGYTF
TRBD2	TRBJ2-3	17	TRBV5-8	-	TGTGCCAGCAGCTTGGCCGGGGGAGCGGGGGGGACAGATACGCAGTATTTT	CASSLAGGAGGTDTQYF
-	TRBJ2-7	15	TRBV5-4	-	TGTGCCAGCAGCCCTCAACAGGTACAAACCTACGAGCAGTACTTC	CASSPQQVQTYEQYF
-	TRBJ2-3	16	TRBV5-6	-	TGTGCCAGCAGCTTGGCCGACGGGTGGTTTTCAGATACGCAGTATTTT	CASSLADGWFSDTQYF
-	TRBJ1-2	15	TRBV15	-	TGTGCCACCAGCAGAGAGGGAGGGGTAGGCTATGGCTACACCTTC	CATSREGGVGYGYTF
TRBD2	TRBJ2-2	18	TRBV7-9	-	TGTGCCAGCAGCTTAGATGGACTAGCGTTCGCGAACACCGGGGAGCTGTTTTTT	CASSLDGLAFANTGELFF
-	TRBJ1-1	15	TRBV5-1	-	TGCGCCAGCAGCCTCCTGACTCCTTCGGAGACTGAAGCTTTCTTT	CASSLLTPSETEAFF
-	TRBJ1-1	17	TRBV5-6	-	TGTGCCAGCAGCTTGATCGGGCAGGGGAGCATCGGAACTGAAGCTTTCTTT	CASSLIGQGSIGTEAFF
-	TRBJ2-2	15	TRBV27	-	TGTGCCAGCTTCATTTCTGGGGCGCCCACCGGGGAGCTGTTTTTT	CASFISGAPTGELFF
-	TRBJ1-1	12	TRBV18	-	TGTGCCAGCTCAGGGAGTAGCACTGAAGCTTTCTTT	CASSGSSTEAFF
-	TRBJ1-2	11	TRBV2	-	TGTGCCAGCAGACAGGGTAGCGGCTACACCTTC	CASRQGSGYTF
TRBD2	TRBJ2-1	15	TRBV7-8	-	TGTGCCAGCAGCGACCGCGGGGGGCCCTACAATGAGCAGTTCTTC	CASSDRGGPYNEQFF
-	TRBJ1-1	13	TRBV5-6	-	TGTGCCAGCAGCTTGGCCGGGAACACTGAAGCTTTCTTT	CASSLAGNTEAFF
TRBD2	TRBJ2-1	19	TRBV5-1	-	TGCGCCAGCAGCTTCCCGGGACTAGCGGGGGCTAGCTCCTACAATGAGCAGTTCTTC	CASSFPGLAGASSYNEQFF
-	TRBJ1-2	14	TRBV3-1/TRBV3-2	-	TGTGCCAGCAGCCAAGATTGGCAGGGCTATGGCTACACCTTC	CASSQDWQGYGYTF
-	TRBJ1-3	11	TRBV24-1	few	TGTGCCACCAGCTTTGGAAACACCATATATTTT	CATSFGNTIYF